This T cell receptor (beta chain) is drawn from a study of beta chain features in type 1 diabetes. A few counts support this clone. The antigen is not known. General observations from the study: Shorter TCRB CDR3s, moderately but significantly so, were found in Type 1 diabetes patients in all four CD4+ subsets.

With 3 bases removed from V and 2 bases from J, the gap between germline ends came to 11 bases. Germline assignment: CDR1 SGHRS and CDR2 YFSETQ. The CDR3 runs 14 residues. Sequenced material consisted of expressed TCRB transcripts (all of the isolated RNA was reverse transcribed). Here immunoSEQ multiplex PCR was the method, and the copy in TCRdb shows in-frame clones only, minus some. This table holds about 230,000 clones, 16% found once. This chain uses TRBV5-1 with TRBJ1-2; D gene ambiguous. The specimen sequenced was naive CD4+ T cells from blood. This clonotype was obtained from a man younger than 45 with type 1 diabetes. In nucleotides, the CDR3 is TGCGCCAGCAGCTGGGCCCTCGCCAACTATGGCTACACCTTC. It is translated as CASSWALANYGYTF.